This entry concerns a single T cell receptor beta chain. These data come from a study of shared clonotypes between healthy human individuals. The V gene lost 6 bases and the J gene lost 5 bases, with 14 bases spanning the gap. Germline CDR1 and CDR2: SGHAT and FQNNGV. The CDR3 consists of 14 residues. Clones were sequenced by immunoSEQ multiplex PCR, and TCRdb holds only the in-frame ones, with some missing. The data show around 700,000 clones, less than 80% seen once. The chain joins TRBV11-2 to TRBJ2-1; possibly TRBD1 for D (6 bases). The clonotype originates from a woman in her twenties or thirties in good health. The sample comprised memory CD4+ T cells sorted from blood. The subset denotes: CD45RA-negative fraction. The CDR3 sequence is CASSYQGFDNEQFF. In nucleotides, the CDR3 is TGTGCCAGCAGTTATCAGGGGTTCGACAATGAGCAGTTCTTC.